This T cell receptor beta chain was found in a study of cytomegalovirus exposure and HLA in healthy donors. Across the whole study: The 90 to 150 validation repertoires were produced on the same platform as the 550 to 700 repertoires of the first cohort. This was reported in a later analysis.

Assay used: immunoSEQ multiplex PCR; TCRdb lists only in-frame clones, some missing. This table holds 55,000 to 65,000 clones, around 90% found once. This TCR was recovered from a man aged 18 to 29 in good health and CMV-seronegative. Sequencing was performed on PBMCs.

The CDR3 sequence: CASSSGAEGQGISSYGYTF. The CDR3 bases are TGTGCCAGCAGCTCCGGGGCCGAGGGACAGGGTATCTCTAGCTATGGCTACACCTTC. The chain combines TRBV28 with TRBJ1-2; 9 bases fit TRBD1. V lost 6 bases, J lost 4 bases, and 21 bases stayed unmatched. From germline, CDR1 is MDHEN and CDR2 SYDVKM. The CDR3 is 19 residues long.